Presented here are 23 T cell receptor beta chains from one specimen sequenced in a study of T cell repertoires in cytomegalovirus infection. TCRdb re-analysed the reads in MiXCR, keeping a single row per CDR3 protein. The sample carries 200,000 or so distinct CDR3 sequences, around two fifths recorded once. These receptors have no identified antigens. The sample consisted of CD8+ T cells from cultured PBMCs, taken from culture after CMV antigen stimulation. Receptors were obtained from a human donor in good health (CMV status not recorded). Some clones in this sample may be carry-over from other donors' samples.

This clonotype was found once. The J gene is TRBJ2-1, the V gene TRBV20-1, with D perhaps TRBD1 or TRBD2 (5 bases each). The CDR3 loop spans 15 amino acids. Looked up from germline, CDR1 is DFQATT and CDR2 is SNEGSKA (reference sequence). Deletions cut 0 bases from V and 2 bases from J, with 11 bases between. The CDR3 spells CSARDPGSAYNEQFF. The CDR3 DNA is TGCAGTGCTAGAGATCCAGGGAGCGCCTACAATGAGCAGTTCTTC.

V gene TRBV5-4 combines with J gene TRBJ2-1, with D possibly matching TRBD1 (6 bases). Germline lookup yields CDR1 SGHNT and CDR2 YYREEE (reference sequence). The V end was cut by 4 bases, the J end by 4 bases, with 15 bases between. The CDR3 totals 15 residues. This CDR3 is CASSAPDRIYNEQFF. DNA for the CDR3: TGTGCCAGCAGCGCCCCCGACAGGATATACAATGAGCAGTTCTTC.

The genes are TRBV7-3 and TRBJ2-1, with 10 bases matching TRBD2. The CDR3 contains 18 residues. The V segment lost 2 bases and the J segment 4 bases; nucleotides outside the gene matches: 11. In germline, CDR1 is SGHTA, CDR2 FQGTGA. As DNA, the CDR3 is TGTGCCAGCAGCTTAGTCCCTAGCGGGAGACCTCCTTACAATGAGCAGTTCTTC. It encodes CASSLVPSGRPPYNEQFF.

The rearrangement joins TRBV7-9 to TRBJ2-7; TRBD1 might be the D (6 bases). Deletions cut 5 bases from V and 2 bases from J, with 10 bases between. Germline V CDR1 and CDR2: SEHNR, FQNEAQ (reference sequence). This CDR3 comprises 13 residues. CDR3 region: CASSDRRAYEQYF. DNA for the CDR3: TGTGCCAGCAGCGACAGGCGCGCCTACGAGCAGTACTTC.

V gene TRBV12-3 or TRBV12-4 combines with J gene TRBJ1-2, with D possibly being TRBD1 (6 bases). Trimming left V 5 bases short and J 2 bases short, with 12 bases between. This CDR3 has 14 residues. CDR3 protein: CASSADSRNYGYTF. The CDR3 nucleotides read TGTGCCAGCAGTGCGGACAGCCGAAACTATGGCTACACCTTC.

The chain couples TRBV25-1 to TRBJ2-1; TRBD2 matches 11 bases. The V gene end was trimmed by 5 bases and the J gene end by 4 bases; junction bases not matched to a gene: 10. The germline CDR1 and CDR2 sequences are MGHDK and SYGVNS. The CDR3 has 17 residues. The CDR3 nucleotides are TGTGCCAGCAGTCCCGATCTGACTAGCGGGGCATACAATGAGCAGTTCTTC. Translation: CASSPDLTSGAYNEQFF. The complete variable domain, with remaining parts taken from reference TRBV25-1 and TRBJ2-1, reads EADIYQTPRYLVIGTGKKITLECSQTMGHDKMYWYQQDPGMELHLIHYSYGVNSTEKGDLSSESTVSRIRTEHFPLTLESARPSHTSQYLCASSPDLTSGAYNEQFFGPGTRLTVL.

The CDR3 protein is CASSSYRGPTEAFF. The CDR3 DNA is TGTGCCAGCAGCTCCTACAGGGGGCCCACTGAAGCTTTCTTT. The chain has TRBV7-6 and TRBJ1-1; TRBD1 aligns across 9 bases. Germline CDR1 reads SGHVS; CDR2 reads FNYEAQ. The CDR3 runs to 14 residues. The V segment lost 4 bases and the J segment 4 bases; nucleotides outside the gene matches: 4.

This clonotype was detected only a few times. The rearrangement uses TRBV28 and TRBJ2-7, with 10 bases fitting TRBD2. This CDR3 comprises 15 residues. With V trimmed by 4 bases and J by 5 bases, 8 bases remained unmatched. In germline, CDR1 is MDHEN, CDR2 SYDVKM. CDR3: CASSSQREGPNEQYF. In DNA form, the CDR3 reads TGTGCCAGCAGTTCTCAGCGGGAGGGCCCCAACGAGCAGTACTTC.

A few counts support this clonotype. The CDR3 sequence: CASSLEVGGLGAFF. In nucleotides, the CDR3 is TGTGCCAGCAGCTTAGAGGTCGGGGGCCTTGGAGCTTTCTTT. The rearrangement links TRBV7-8 to TRBJ1-1; D is possibly TRBD1 (6 bases). V shed 1 base and J shed 10 bases, with 16 bases lying between them. This CDR3 has 14 amino acids. The V gene's germline CDR1 is SGHVS and CDR2 FQNEAQ.

This clonotype has a handful of counts. The chain couples TRBV27 to TRBJ1-1; D gene unclear. The V end was cut by 5 bases, the J end by 4 bases, with 17 bases between. This CDR3 comprises 15 residues. Per the germline V gene, CDR1 is MNHEY and CDR2 is SMNVEV (reference sequence). The CDR3 region is CASSLTVSGSTEAFF. In DNA, the CDR3 is TGTGCCAGCAGTCTAACAGTTAGTGGGTCCACTGAAGCTTTCTTT.

The chain is built from TRBV19 and TRBJ1-2; no clear D. In germline, CDR1 is LNHDA, CDR2 SQIVND (reference sequence). V lost 1 base, J lost 4 bases, and 13 bases lay in between. The CDR3 covers 15 residues. As DNA, the CDR3 is TGTGCCAGTAGTATAGTCGGCCTTTCTGGCTATGGCTACACCTTC. Protein product: CASSIVGLSGYGYTF.

This rearrangement joins TRBV6-5 to TRBJ1-2; D remains ambiguous. Germline CDR1 is MNHEY and CDR2 is SVGAGI. V was cut by 7 bases and J by 3 bases, with 12 bases left in between. This CDR3 has 13 residues. The CDR3 protein is CASTFLGDYGYTF. The CDR3 region has the DNA TGTGCCAGCACCTTCCTGGGAGACTATGGCTACACCTTC.

The rearrangement joins TRBV12-5 to TRBJ2-3; a possible D gene is TRBD2 (6 bases). Germline CDR1 is LGHNT and CDR2 is FRNRAP. With 5 bases removed from V and 6 bases from J, the gap between germline ends came to 18 bases. The CDR3 is 15 residues long. The CDR3 sequence: CASGPGDPARDTQYF. CDR3 nucleotides: TGTGCTAGTGGTCCGGGGGACCCGGCGAGGGATACGCAGTATTTT.

This chain joins TRBV7-9 and TRBJ2-2; TRBD1 is a possible D gene (5 bases). This CDR3 comprises 16 residues. Germline lookup yields CDR1 SEHNR and CDR2 FQNEAQ (reference sequence). Trimming cost V 3 bases and J 2 bases, with 13 bases left between them. The CDR3 nucleotides are TGTGCCAGCAGCTTCAAGGGCAGGGAAAACACCGGGGAGCTGTTTTTT. Protein sequence: CASSFKGRENTGELFF.

This clonotype was detected ten times or more. The gene calls are TRBV6-1 and TRBJ2-1; D is perhaps TRBD2 (7 bases). Trimming shortened V by 10 bases and J by 10 bases, and 23 bases separated the two germline ends. Germline CDR1 and CDR2: MNHNS and SASEGT. The CDR3 is 14 residues long. The CDR3 DNA sequence: TGTGCCACCGCCCAATGGGGGAGGGGGGCAGAGCAGTTCTTC. Protein sequence: CATAQWGRGAEQFF.

The chain links TRBV10-3 to TRBJ2-6; D is undetermined. CDR3 length: 16 amino acids. V was cut by 0 bases and J by 5 bases, with 11 bases left in between. The germline CDR1 and CDR2 sequences are ENHRY and SYGVKD. The CDR3 loop reads CAISESSVLRANVLTF. Written as DNA, the CDR3 is TGTGCCATCAGTGAGTCGAGTGTCCTCCGGGCCAACGTCCTGACTTTC.

The rearrangement links TRBV7-6 to TRBJ2-5; 7 nucleotides line up with TRBD1. The V gene end was trimmed by 5 bases and the J gene end by 1 base; junction bases not matched to a gene: 10. Germline values: CDR1 SGHVS, CDR2 FNYEAQ. The CDR3 runs 16 residues. The CDR3 region has the DNA TGTGCCAGCAGCCGACCTATCCGGGACAGCCAAGAGACCCAGTACTTC. Its protein is CASSRPIRDSQETQYF.

The rearrangement links TRBV7-6 to TRBJ2-7; 9 bases map to TRBD2. Trimming took 2 bases from V and 4 from J; bases not matched to a gene: 6. CDR1 and CDR2 (germline): SGHVS, FNYEAQ. The CDR3 consists of 15 residues. The CDR3 reads CASSLTREGNYEQYF. CDR3 DNA: TGTGCCAGCAGCTTAACGCGGGAGGGTAATTACGAGCAGTACTTC.

Notes on this clonotype: The limits of the CDR3 on the DNA are not certain, so only TCRdb's listed CDR3 is given. The rearrangement uses TRBV11-2 and TRBJ2-1; the table assigns TRBD2, which was not confirmed against the DNA. The CDR3 has 16 residues if both end residues are counted. CDR1 is SGHAT and CDR2 is FQNNGV in the germline V gene. The CDR3 is CASSFWERGGNNEQFF.

Only a few counts were recorded for this clonotype. V and J are TRBV27 and TRBJ2-2, with D perhaps matching TRBD1 or TRBD2 (6 bases each). V lost 5 bases and J lost 5, with 21 bases in between. CDR3 size: 17 residues. Per germline, CDR1 MNHEY and CDR2 SMNVEV (reference sequence). CDR3 sequence reads: CASSAAWSGDKTGELFF. The CDR3 DNA follows: TGTGCCAGCAGTGCCGCGTGGTCGGGGGACAAAACCGGGGAGCTGTTTTTT.

The V and J genes are TRBV7-9 and TRBJ2-7; unclear D gene. The V gene's germline CDR1 is SEHNR and CDR2 FQNEAQ (reference sequence). V was pared by 1 base and J by 3 bases, with 7 bases between. This CDR3 has 13 amino acids. The CDR3 nucleotides are TGTGCCAGCAGCTTAGAGTCATACTACGAGCAGTACTTC. This gives the protein CASSLESYYEQYF.

This clonotype was observed many times. V usage is TRBV7-9 and J usage is TRBJ1-1, with D perhaps TRBD1 (5 bases). Germline V gene data show CDR1 as SEHNR and CDR2 as FQNEAQ (reference sequence). Between the trimmed V and J ends, which lost 5 bases and 2 bases, there was a span of 24 bases. The CDR3 sequence is 18 residues long. The chain's CDR3 is CASSHPLRGRNDNTEAFF. The CDR3 DNA reads as TGTGCCAGCAGCCATCCTCTTAGGGGAAGGAATGATAACACTGAAGCTTTCTTT.

The V and J genes are TRBV5-6 and TRBJ1-5, with 7 bases aligning to TRBD1. The CDR3 spans 14 residues. CDR1 SGHDT and CDR2 YYEEEE come from the germline V gene. After removal of 4 bases from V and 2 bases from J, the junction contained 3 bases not matched to a gene. The chain's CDR3 is CASSGGQGNQPQHF. Here the CDR3 DNA reads TGTGCCAGCAGCGGAGGACAGGGCAATCAGCCCCAGCATTTT.